This paragraph reports one TCR beta chain. The antigen is not known. This sample was included in a study of Ad26.COV2.S vaccination and SARS-CoV-2 variants. On the study more broadly: Intramuscular Ad26.COV2.S at 5x10^10 or 1x10^11 viral particles. Points from the study as a whole: In TCR breadth and depth analyses, total T cell responses may have been underestimated. Vaccine recipients had higher spike-specific TCR breadth than placebo recipients. There was reportedly substantial breadth in spike-specific CD8+ and CD4+ T cell responses after vaccination.

This CDR3 has 13 residues. Germline CDR1 LNHDA, CDR2 SQIVND (reference sequence). V lost 5 bases, J lost 4 bases, and 3 bases stayed unmatched. Sequencing used immunoSEQ multiplex PCR; TCRdb keeps in-frame clones, though not all of them. Among about 410,000 clones listed, approximately 92% were seen once. Stated treatment: around 19 received Ad26.COV2.S at low or high dose, single or two shots; roughly five received placebo; per-sample allocation not given. Sampling was performed 63 days after the first vaccine or placebo injection. The chain employs TRBV19 and TRBJ1-2, with 8 bases matching TRBD1. Sequencing used peripheral blood, obtained in a trial of Ad26.COV2.S vaccine versus placebo. This TCR was recovered from a person aged 18-60 years who received the Ad26.COV2.S COVID-19 vaccine or a placebo. CDR3 amino acids: CASSPTGVYGYTF. CDR3 DNA: TGTGCCAGTAGTCCGACAGGGGTCTATGGCTACACCTTC.